A single sample gave rise to the 14 T cell receptor beta chains below, sequenced in a study of blood T cell repertoires in COVID-19. Repertoires were generated with immunoSEQ multiplex PCR, while TCRdb's copy carries only in-frame clones and drops some. Seen here are about 140,000 clones, under 90% observed once, and the top ten hold roughly 3.9%. The sequenced material came from PBMCs or T cells enriched from blood (not recorded which). All receptors derive from a man aged 50-60 years in a cohort exposed to, infected with or recovered from COVID-19 (not recorded which).

The chain links TRBV7-9 to TRBJ1-1; a possible D gene is TRBD1 (6 bases). Trimming removed 5 bases at V and 1 base at J, with 11 bases between. Germline V gives CDR1 SEHNR, CDR2 FQNEAQ (reference sequence). The CDR3 has 14 amino acids. The CDR3 DNA sequence: TGTGCCAGCAGCCGGGACACCACGAACACTGAAGCTTTCTTT. Protein: CASSRDTTNTEAFF.

This clone was detected only once. This chain connects TRBV6-2 or TRBV6-3 to TRBJ2-2, with 7 bases fitting TRBD2. Unmatched junction bases numbered 1, after V lost 2 bases and J lost 4 bases. Looked up from germline, CDR1 is MNHEY and CDR2 is SVGEGT. This CDR3 has 14 amino acids. CDR3 coding DNA: TGTGCCAGCAGTTACGCGGGGGTCACCGGGGAGCTGTTTTTT. Protein sequence: CASSYAGVTGELFF.

The V and J genes are TRBV27 and TRBJ2-3; D call uncertain. Germline CDR1 is MNHEY and CDR2 is SMNVEV (reference sequence). The germline V and J ends were trimmed by 6 bases and 1 base, with 8 bases remaining between them. The CDR3 runs to 13 residues. Here the CDR3 DNA reads TGTGCCAGCAGGGCTAGTGGCACAGATACGCAGTATTTT. Its protein product is CASRASGTDTQYF.

J is TRBJ1-5 and V is TRBV27, with D perhaps matching TRBD1 (5 bases). V was clipped by 7 bases and J by 5 bases, with 24 bases between them. This CDR3 contains 17 residues. The germline gives CDR1 MNHEY, CDR2 SMNVEV (reference sequence). CDR3 residues: CASNPPKDRDCDQPQHF. The CDR3 bases are TGTGCCAGCAATCCTCCCAAAGACCGGGACTGTGATCAGCCCCAGCATTTT.

The V and J genes are TRBV28 and TRBJ2-2, with a tentative D call TRBD1 (6 bases). Between the trimmed V and J ends, which lost 3 bases and 7 bases, there was a span of 18 bases. The germline V gene encodes CDR1 MDHEN and CDR2 SYDVKM. The CDR3 is made up of 16 amino acids. Here the CDR3 reads CASSFFQGWDGGELFF. The CDR3 bases are TGTGCCAGCAGTTTCTTTCAGGGGTGGGACGGCGGGGAGCTGTTTTTT.

The chain links TRBV3-1 (or the pseudogene TRBV3-2) to TRBJ2-3; TRBD1 aligns across 7 bases. Trimming cost V 3 bases and J 4 bases; bases outside gene matches: 16. CDR1 is LGHDT and CDR2 is YNNKEL in the germline V gene (reference sequence). The CDR3 is 18 residues long. The CDR3 DNA reads as TGTGCCAGCAGCCATGCAGACCCGGGACAGATTATGGCAGATACGCAGTATTTT. Translation gives CASSHADPGQIMADTQYF.

The chain joins TRBV9 to TRBJ2-7, with D tentatively TRBD1 (6 bases). Germline V gene sequence: CDR1 SGDLS, CDR2 YYNGEE. The CDR3 sequence is 14 residues long. V dropped 3 bases and J dropped 4 bases, with 14 bases sitting between them. The CDR3 DNA reads TGTGCCAGCAGCGCGAAGGACAGACCATACGAGCAGTACTTC. It encodes CASSAKDRPYEQYF.

The chain employs TRBV24-1 and TRBJ2-1; TRBD1 is a possible D gene (6 bases). Germline assignment: CDR1 KGHDR and CDR2 SFDVKD. There are 14 residues in the CDR3. The germline V and J ends were trimmed by 4 bases and 9 bases, with 15 bases remaining between them. The CDR3 loop reads CATSDDQGIGEQFF. Written as DNA, the CDR3 is TGTGCCACCAGTGACGACCAGGGGATCGGTGAGCAGTTCTTC.

The V call is TRBV9, the J call TRBJ2-1; 7 bases are shared with TRBD2. The V segment lost 4 bases and the J segment 2 bases; nucleotides outside the gene matches: 6. The CDR3 spans 15 residues. Germline CDR1 is SGDLS and CDR2 is YYNGEE. The CDR3 here is CASSISGNTYNEQFF. CDR3 nucleotides: TGTGCCAGCAGCATCAGCGGGAATACCTACAATGAGCAGTTCTTC.

The chain is built from TRBV5-1 and TRBJ2-1; 8 nucleotides match TRBD2. The CDR3 is 15 amino acids. Trimming cost V 5 bases and J 4 bases; bases outside gene matches: 8. Germline V gives CDR1 SGHRS, CDR2 YFSETQ. CDR3 DNA sequence: TGCGCCAGCAGGGATCCTAGCGGGCGGTACAATGAGCAGTTCTTC. Translating gives CASRDPSGRYNEQFF.

The rearrangement uses TRBV2 and TRBJ2-5; TRBD2 matches 12 bases. Per germline, CDR1 SNHLY and CDR2 FYNNEI. V lost 6 bases to trimming and J lost 5 bases; unmatched junction nucleotides: 10. The CDR3 spans 16 residues. The CDR3, as DNA: TGTGCCAGCAGGGAAATCGGACTAGCGGGAATGGAGACCCAGTACTTC. Translating it yields CASREIGLAGMETQYF.

The V call is TRBV11-2, the J call TRBJ2-5; 10 positions match TRBD2. Germline CDR1 SGHAT, CDR2 FQNNGV. V lost 4 bases to trimming and J lost 2 bases; unmatched junction nucleotides: 4. This CDR3 is 15 amino acids long. The CDR3 reads CASSYWTSGQETQYF. CDR3 bases: TGTGCCAGCAGCTACTGGACTAGCGGTCAAGAGACCCAGTACTTC.

This clone occurred a few times. The chain is built from TRBV6-1 and TRBJ1-5; D is undetermined. The CDR3 length is 13 residues. Germline V gives CDR1 MNHNS, CDR2 SASEGT. Trimming stripped 1 base from V and 5 bases from J, with 6 bases between. The CDR3 loop reads CASSEEVDQPQHF. DNA for the CDR3: TGTGCCAGCAGTGAAGAAGTAGATCAGCCCCAGCATTTT.

V usage is TRBV11-2 and J usage is TRBJ1-2; TRBD1 matches at 7 bases. Germline assignment: CDR1 SGHAT and CDR2 FQNNGV. The length of the CDR3 is 13 residues. With 4 bases clipped from V and 8 bases from J, the junction kept 7 bases outside the gene matches. CDR3 DNA sequence: TGTGCCAGCAGCTCGGGACAGTTGGGCGGCTACACCTTC. This translates into CASSSGQLGGYTF.